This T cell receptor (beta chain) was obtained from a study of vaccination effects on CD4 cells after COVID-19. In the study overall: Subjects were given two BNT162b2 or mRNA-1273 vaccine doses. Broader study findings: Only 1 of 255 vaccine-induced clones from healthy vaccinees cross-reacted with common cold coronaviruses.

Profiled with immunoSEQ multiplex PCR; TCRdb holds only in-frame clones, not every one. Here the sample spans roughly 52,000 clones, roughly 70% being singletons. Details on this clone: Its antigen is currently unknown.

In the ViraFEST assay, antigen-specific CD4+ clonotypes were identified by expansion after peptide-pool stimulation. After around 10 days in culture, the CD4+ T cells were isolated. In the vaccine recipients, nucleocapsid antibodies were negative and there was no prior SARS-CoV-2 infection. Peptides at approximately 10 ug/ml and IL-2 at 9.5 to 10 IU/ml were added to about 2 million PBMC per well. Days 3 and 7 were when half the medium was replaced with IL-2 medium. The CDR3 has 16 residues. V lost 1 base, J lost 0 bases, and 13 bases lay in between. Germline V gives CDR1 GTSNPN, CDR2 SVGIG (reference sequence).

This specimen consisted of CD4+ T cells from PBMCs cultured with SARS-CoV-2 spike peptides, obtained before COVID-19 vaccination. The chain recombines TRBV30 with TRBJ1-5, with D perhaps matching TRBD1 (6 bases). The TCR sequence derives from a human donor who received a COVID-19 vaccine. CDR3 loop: CAWSAWTANSNQPQHF. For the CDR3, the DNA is TGTGCCTGGAGTGCATGGACAGCAAATAGCAATCAGCCCCAGCATTTT. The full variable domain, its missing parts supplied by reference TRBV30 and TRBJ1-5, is SQTIHQWPATLVQPVGSPLSLECTVEGTSNPNLYWYRQAAGRGLQLLFYSVGIGQISSEVPQNLSASRPQDRQFILSSKKLLLSDSGFYLCAWSAWTANSNQPQHFGDGTRLSIL.